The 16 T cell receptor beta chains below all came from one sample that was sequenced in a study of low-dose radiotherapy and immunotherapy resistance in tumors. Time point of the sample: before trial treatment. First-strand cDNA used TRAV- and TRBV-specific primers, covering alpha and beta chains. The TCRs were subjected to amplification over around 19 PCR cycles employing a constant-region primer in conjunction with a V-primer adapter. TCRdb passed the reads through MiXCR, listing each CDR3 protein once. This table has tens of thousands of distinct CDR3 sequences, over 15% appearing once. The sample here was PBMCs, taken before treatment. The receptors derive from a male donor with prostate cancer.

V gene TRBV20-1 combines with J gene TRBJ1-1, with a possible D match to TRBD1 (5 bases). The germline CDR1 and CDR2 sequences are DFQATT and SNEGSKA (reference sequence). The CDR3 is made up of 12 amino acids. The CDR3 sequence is CGGKQQGTEAFF. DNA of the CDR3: TGCGGTGGGAAACAGCAGGGCACTGAAGCTTTCTTT.

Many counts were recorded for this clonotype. Here the CDR3 DNA reads TGTGCCAGCAGTTACGGGGGTAGCAATCAGCCCCAGCATTTT. As protein: CASSYGGSNQPQHF. The chain is built from TRBV6-5 and TRBJ1-5; D perhaps matches TRBD1 (5 bases). In germline, CDR1 is MNHEY, CDR2 SVGAGI. The CDR3 length is 14 residues. V was clipped by 2 bases and J by 0 bases, with 5 bases between them.

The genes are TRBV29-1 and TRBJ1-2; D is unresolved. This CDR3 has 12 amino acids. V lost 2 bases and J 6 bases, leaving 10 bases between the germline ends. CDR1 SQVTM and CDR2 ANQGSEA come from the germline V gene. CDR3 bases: TGCAGCGTTGAAATATCTTCGGATGGCTACACCTTC. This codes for CSVEISSDGYTF.

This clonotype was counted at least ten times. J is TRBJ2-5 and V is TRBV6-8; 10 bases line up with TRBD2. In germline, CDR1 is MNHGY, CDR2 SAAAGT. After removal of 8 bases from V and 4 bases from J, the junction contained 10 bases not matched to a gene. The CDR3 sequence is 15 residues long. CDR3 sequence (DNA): TGTGCCAGCGGTTCTAGCGGGGGCCCTGGAGAGACCCAGTACTTC. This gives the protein CASGSSGGPGETQYF.

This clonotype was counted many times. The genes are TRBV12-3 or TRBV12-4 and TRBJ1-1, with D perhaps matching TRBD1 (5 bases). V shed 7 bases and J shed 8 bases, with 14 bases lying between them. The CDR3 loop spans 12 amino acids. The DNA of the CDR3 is TGTGCCAGCACGGTCAGGAAGGGGGAAGCTTTCTTT. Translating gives CASTVRKGEAFF.

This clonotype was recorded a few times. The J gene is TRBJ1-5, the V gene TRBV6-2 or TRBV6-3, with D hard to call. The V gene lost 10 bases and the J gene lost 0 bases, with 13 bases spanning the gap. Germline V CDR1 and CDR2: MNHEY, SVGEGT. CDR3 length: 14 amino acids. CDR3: CATTEAYSNQPQHF. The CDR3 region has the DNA TGTGCCACCACCGAGGCCTATAGCAATCAGCCCCAGCATTTT.

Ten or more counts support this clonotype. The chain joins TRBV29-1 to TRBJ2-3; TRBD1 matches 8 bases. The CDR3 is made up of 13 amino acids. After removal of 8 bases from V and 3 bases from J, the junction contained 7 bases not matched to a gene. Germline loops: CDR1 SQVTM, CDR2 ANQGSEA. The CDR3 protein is CSTGRTGTDTQYF. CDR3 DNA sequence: TGCAGCACCGGACGGACAGGGACAGATACGCAGTATTTT.

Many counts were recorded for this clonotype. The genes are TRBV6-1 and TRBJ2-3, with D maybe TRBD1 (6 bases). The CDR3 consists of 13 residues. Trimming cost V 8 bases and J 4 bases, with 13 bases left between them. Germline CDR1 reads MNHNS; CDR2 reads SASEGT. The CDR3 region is CASRRQEPDTQYF. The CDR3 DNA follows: TGTGCCAGCCGAAGACAGGAGCCAGATACGCAGTATTTT.

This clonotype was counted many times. The CDR3 DNA reads TGTGCCAGCAGCGTAGCCAGGGCGGGGAACACCGGGGAGCTGTTTTTT. Protein product: CASSVARAGNTGELFF. The chain uses TRBV9 and TRBJ2-2; D possibly matches TRBD1 or TRBD2 (5 bases each). There are 16 residues in the CDR3. Trimming pared 0 bases from V and 1 base from J, leaving 10 bases between. Germline V gene data show CDR1 as SGDLS and CDR2 as YYNGEE.

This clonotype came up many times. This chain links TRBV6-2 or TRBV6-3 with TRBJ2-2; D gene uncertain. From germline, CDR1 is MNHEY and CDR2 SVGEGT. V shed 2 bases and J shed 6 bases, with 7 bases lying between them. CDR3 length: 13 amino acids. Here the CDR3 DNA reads TGTGCCAGCAGTTACGTCGGGTCCGGGGAGCTGTTTTTT. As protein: CASSYVGSGELFF.

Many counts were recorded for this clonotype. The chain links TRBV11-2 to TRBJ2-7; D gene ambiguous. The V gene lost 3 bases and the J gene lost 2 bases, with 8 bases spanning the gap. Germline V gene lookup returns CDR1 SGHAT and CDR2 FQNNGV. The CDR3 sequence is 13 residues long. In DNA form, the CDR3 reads TGTGCCAGCAGCTTCCCGGTTGCCTACGAGCAGTACTTC. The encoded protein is CASSFPVAYEQYF.

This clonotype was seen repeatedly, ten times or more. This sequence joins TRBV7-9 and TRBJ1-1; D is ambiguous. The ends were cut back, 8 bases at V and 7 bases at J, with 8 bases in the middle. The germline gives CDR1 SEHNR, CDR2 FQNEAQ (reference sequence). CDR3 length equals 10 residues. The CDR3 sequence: CASGGIEAFF. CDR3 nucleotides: TGTGCCAGCGGTGGCATTGAAGCTTTCTTT.

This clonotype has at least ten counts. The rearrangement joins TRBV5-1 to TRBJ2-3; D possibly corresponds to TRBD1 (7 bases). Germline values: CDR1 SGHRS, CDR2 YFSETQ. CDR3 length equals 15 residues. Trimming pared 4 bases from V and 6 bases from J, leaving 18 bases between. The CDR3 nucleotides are TGCGCCAGCAGCCAGGGGGGACCCGAGGTGGATACGCAGTATTTT. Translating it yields CASSQGGPEVDTQYF.

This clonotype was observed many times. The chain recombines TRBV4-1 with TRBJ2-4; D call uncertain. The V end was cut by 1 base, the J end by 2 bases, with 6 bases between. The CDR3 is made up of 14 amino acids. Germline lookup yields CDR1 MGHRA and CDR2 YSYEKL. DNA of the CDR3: TGCGCCAGCAGCCAAGTAATGCCCAAAAACATTCAGTACTTC. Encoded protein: CASSQVMPKNIQYF.

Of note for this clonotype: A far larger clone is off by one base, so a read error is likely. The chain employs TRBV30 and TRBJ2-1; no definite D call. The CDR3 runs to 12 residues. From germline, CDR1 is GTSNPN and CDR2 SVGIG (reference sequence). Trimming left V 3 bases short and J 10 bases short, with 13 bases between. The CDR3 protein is CAWSVSSYEQFF. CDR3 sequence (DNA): TGTGCCTGGAGCGTTAGCTCCTACGAGCAGTTCTTC.

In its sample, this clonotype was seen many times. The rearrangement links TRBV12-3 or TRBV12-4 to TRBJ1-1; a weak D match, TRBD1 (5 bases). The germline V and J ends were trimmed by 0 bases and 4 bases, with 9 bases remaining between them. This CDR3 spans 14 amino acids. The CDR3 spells CASSLAGQGTEAFF. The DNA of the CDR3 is TGTGCCAGCAGTTTAGCGGGGCAGGGCACTGAAGCTTTCTTT.